A selection of T cell receptor beta chains follows, all from one sample in a study of CD8+ T cells in alopecia areata. The data were produced by immunoSEQ multiplex PCR, yet TCRdb's version contains in-frame clones alone and is incomplete. The table lists tens of thousands of clones, roughly 58% of them singletons, with approximately 19% in the top ten. Sequenced sample: NKG2D-high CD8+ T cells sorted from blood. The receptors come from a human donor with alopecia areata. Both conserved end residues are part of each CDR3. D genes are given only for firm matches. Expanded clones are given a class, and other clones once, few, many or no size at all.

J,V,size,D,DNA,CDR3
TRBJ2-1,TRBV13,few,-,TGTGCCAGCAGCTCCCTCAATACGACCTACAATGAGCAGTTCTTC,CASSSLNTTYNEQFF
TRBJ2-1,TRBV7-9,-,TRBD1,TGTGCCAGCAGCCTAGGGACAGTTTTTTATGAGCAGTTCTTC,CASSLGTVFYEQFF
TRBJ1-1,TRBV29-1,few,TRBD1,TGCAGCGCCACCGGGGGACAGCCCCCATCTGAAGCTTTCTTT,CSATGGQPPSEAFF
TRBJ2-2,TRBV19,few,-,TGTGCCAGCAGGGGTATTGACACCGGGGAGCTGTTTTTT,CASRGIDTGELFF
TRBJ1-1,TRBV27,-,-,TGTGCCAGCAGTTCTCAGTTGTCTGAAGCTTTCTTT,CASSSQLSEAFF
TRBJ2-2,TRBV18,-,-,TGTGCCAGCTCACCACCTGCCGGGTCGCCCGGGGAGCTGTTTTTT,CASSPPAGSPGELFF
TRBJ1-1,TRBV18,-,TRBD1,TGTGCCAGCTCACCCGAGGGGACAGGGTTGATGAACACTGAAGCTTTCTTT,CASSPEGTGLMNTEAFF
TRBJ2-7,TRBV29-1,-,-,TGCAGCGTTGAAGATAATGAGTCCGCATCCTACGAGCAGTACTTC,CSVEDNESASYEQYF
TRBJ1-2,TRBV27,-,-,TGTGCCAGCAGTTTGCCGGACGAGGGCTACACCTTC,CASSLPDEGYTF
TRBJ2-3,TRBV7-2,-,-,TGTGCCAGCAGCTTAGTCACAAGCACAGATACGCAGTATTTT,CASSLVTSTDTQYF
TRBJ2-7,TRBV4-3,-,-,TGCGCCAGCAGCCAAGAAGAGGGCCAGGGCTACGAGCAGTACTTC,CASSQEEGQGYEQYF
TRBJ2-1,TRBV4-3,-,TRBD2,TGCGCCAGCAGCCAAGATGGGGCGGGGGCCTACAATGAGCAGTTCTTC,CASSQDGAGAYNEQFF
TRBJ2-2,TRBV29-1,-,-,TGCAGCGTAGACACCGCCACCGGGGAGCTGTTTTTT,CSVDTATGELFF
TRBJ2-5,TRBV28,few,-,TGTGCCAGCACCATCCCAGCGGTGGAGACCCAGTACTTC,CASTIPAVETQYF
TRBJ2-7,TRBV28,-,TRBD1,TGTGCCAGCAGCCTGGACAGGGAGATCTACGAGCAGTACTTC,CASSLDREIYEQYF
TRBJ2-2,TRBV6-7,-,-,TGTGCCAGCAGTTACTCGAAGGGCACCCTACCTCAGGTTCCCGGGGAGCTGTTTTTT,CASSYSKGTLPQVPGELFF
TRBJ2-5,TRBV27,few,-,TGTGCCAGCAGTTTATCAAACCCCCTTCGAGAGACCCAGTACTTC,CASSLSNPLRETQYF
TRBJ2-7,TRBV7-9,-,TRBD1,TGTGCCAGCAGTCCCACCGTCACACGGACAGGGGTCTACGAGCAGTACTTC,CASSPTVTRTGVYEQYF
TRBJ2-7,TRBV7-2,-,TRBD2,TGTGCCAGCAGCTTAACAGGAGGGCTAGCGGGATACGAGCAGTACTTC,CASSLTGGLAGYEQYF
TRBJ1-1,TRBV19,-,-,TGTGCCAGTGGACCTTTCTCAGAGAACACTGAAGCTTTCTTT,CASGPFSENTEAFF
TRBJ2-1,TRBV4-1,-,-,TGCGCCAGCAGCCAAGACGGCGGCAATGAGCAGTTCTTC,CASSQDGGNEQFF
TRBJ2-5,TRBV28,-,-,TGTGCCAGCAGTTTAAGGACAAACCAGTACTTC,CASSLRTNQYF
TRBJ2-2,TRBV6-5,once,-,TGTGCCAGCAGTTACTCTCGGGTTGGCGGGGAGCTGTTTTTT,CASSYSRVGGELFF
TRBJ2-1,TRBV11-2,-,-,TGTGCCAGCAGGAAGAGACAGGGAGGGTACAATGAGCAGTTCTTC,CASRKRQGGYNEQFF
TRBJ2-5,TRBV15,-,-,TGTGCCACCAGCAGTTTCAATCAAGAGACCCAGTACTTC,CATSSFNQETQYF
TRBJ2-7,TRBV7-8,-,-,TGTGCCAGCAGCTCGCTGCCGGGATCAGACTACGAGCAGTACTTC,CASSSLPGSDYEQYF
TRBJ2-7,TRBV7-2,-,TRBD1,TGTGCCAGCAGCTTATTGGGACAGTACTACGAGCAGTACTTC,CASSLLGQYYEQYF
TRBJ2-7,TRBV5-6,-,-,TGTGCCAGCAGCTTGAGCAACCGGAGGTACGAGCAGTACTTC,CASSLSNRRYEQYF
TRBJ2-1,TRBV7-9,-,TRBD2,TGTGCCAGCAGCTTAGAATTAGCGGGAGTAGGTGAGCAGTTCTTC,CASSLELAGVGEQFF
TRBJ2-2,TRBV30,-,-,TGTACTGGCAGGGATGACGGGGAGCTGTTTTTT,CTGRDDGELFF
TRBJ1-5,TRBV27,once,TRBD1,TGTGCCAGCAGTCCCGGGACAGGGGGTTTCGGGGCCCAGCATTTT,CASSPGTGGFGAQHF
TRBJ2-1,TRBV5-6,-,-,TGTGCCAGCAGCATACCGGGACTGACGAGCTCCTACAATGAGCAGTTCTTC,CASSIPGLTSSYNEQFF
TRBJ1-2,TRBV7-2,few,-,TGTGCCAGCAGCTCAGCTTTAGGGGACCACTATGGCTACACCTTC,CASSSALGDHYGYTF
TRBJ2-1,TRBV18,-,-,TGTGCCAGCTCACGTGGAAATGAGCAGTTCTTC,CASSRGNEQFF
TRBJ1-1,TRBV2,-,-,TGTGCCAGCAGGGACAGTATGAACACTGAAGCTTTCTTT,CASRDSMNTEAFF
TRBJ2-7,TRBV7-9,-,TRBD2,TGTGCCAGCAGCCCGAGTACTAGCGGGAGATACGAGCAGTACTTC,CASSPSTSGRYEQYF
TRBJ2-2,TRBV2,-,TRBD2,TGTGCCAGCAATAGCGGGGGGGTAAACACCGGGGAGCTGTTTTTT,CASNSGGVNTGELFF
TRBJ2-3,TRBV30,medium-sized,-,TGTGCCTGGACGAGGCAGGGGAACACAGATACGCAGTATTTT,CAWTRQGNTDTQYF
TRBJ2-5,TRBV27,few,-,TGTGCCAGCAGTTTATGGGGGGAGACCCAGTACTTC,CASSLWGETQYF
TRBJ1-3,TRBV28,-,-,TGTGCCAGCAGTTTTTCGGGCGCCCGCGGATCAATCTCTGGAAACACCATATATTTT,CASSFSGARGSISGNTIYF
TRBJ2-2,TRBV19,-,-,TGTGCCAGTAGTATTTTACAACGGAGCACCGGGGAGCTGTTTTTT,CASSILQRSTGELFF
TRBJ2-1,TRBV6-5,-,TRBD1,TGTGCCAGCAGTTACGATTGGGGGACAGACAATGAGCAGTTCTTC,CASSYDWGTDNEQFF
TRBJ2-1,TRBV7-3,-,TRBD1,TGTGCCAGCAGCTCCCGGGCAGGGGGCGATGAGCAGTTCTTC,CASSSRAGGDEQFF
TRBJ1-5,TRBV7-3,-,-,TGTGCCAGCAGCTTGGACAGCAATCAGCCCCAGCATTTT,CASSLDSNQPQHF
TRBJ2-7,TRBV4-1,-,-,TGCGCCAGCGGAGCGGAGTCCTACGAGCAGTACTTC,CASGAESYEQYF
TRBJ2-7,TRBV6-6,-,-,TGTGCCAGCAGCTCGGGTCCCCTGGAGCAGTACTTC,CASSSGPLEQYF
TRBJ2-7,TRBV11-2,-,-,TGTGCCAGCAGCTTGGCCCTGAGCTCCTACGAGCAGTACTTC,CASSLALSSYEQYF
TRBJ2-4,TRBV6-5,-,-,TGTGTCGTAGGGACAAACATTCAGTACTTC,CVVGTNIQYF
TRBJ2-3,TRBV5-1,-,TRBD2,TGCGCCAGCAGCTCGGGACTAGCGGGAGTTCTCCCAGATACGCAGTATTTT,CASSSGLAGVLPDTQYF
TRBJ2-1,TRBV5-5,few,TRBD2,TGTGCCAGCAGCTTTGGGGCTAGCGGAGACAATGAGCAGTTCTTC,CASSFGASGDNEQFF
TRBJ1-2,TRBV7-2,-,TRBD1,TGTGCCAGCAGCTTAGGGGGACAGGGTTTGGATGGCTACACCTTC,CASSLGGQGLDGYTF
TRBJ2-7,TRBV7-9,-,-,TGTGCCAGCAGCCCCCATTACGAGCAGTACTTC,CASSPHYEQYF
TRBJ2-7,TRBV6-5,-,TRBD1,TGTGCCAGCAGCATGACAGGGGACTACGAGCAGTACTTC,CASSMTGDYEQYF
TRBJ1-4,TRBV10-3,once,-,TGTGCCATCAGTGAGTTAGACAGAAAGAATGAAAAACTGTTTTTT,CAISELDRKNEKLFF